Listed below are T cell receptor beta chains from one sample, sequenced in a study of blood T cell repertoires in COVID-19. Measured with immunoSEQ multiplex PCR; TCRdb has only the in-frame clones, and not every one. Of fewer than 85,000 clones in the sample, about 83% were seen once. The sequencing input was peripheral blood. The receptors were gathered from a man aged 55 to 69 with acute or convalescent COVID-19. Both conserved end residues are part of each CDR3. The D gene is left open where the match is weak. Some rows mark clone size as missing; the rest say once, few, many or name a class of expanded clone.

>.|TRBV19|TRBJ1-2|12|TRBD1
TGTGCCAACACCGGGACAGTCTATGGCTACACCTTC
CANTGTVYGYTF
>many|TRBV7-8|TRBJ2-3|17|TRBD2
TGTGCCAGCAAGAGACTAGCGGGGATACAAAGCACAGATACGCAGTATTTT
CASKRLAGIQSTDTQYF
>.|TRBV30|TRBJ1-1|14|.
TGTGCCTGGAGTGCACTACAGGTGAACACTGAAGCTTTCTTT
CAWSALQVNTEAFF
>.|TRBV10-3|TRBJ2-5|18|TRBD2
TGTGCCATCAGTGATCCGGGGAGCCTCCTAGCGGTCGAAGAGACCCAGTACTTC
CAISDPGSLLAVEETQYF
>.|TRBV10-2|TRBJ1-6|12|.
TGCGCCAGCAGCAGGGGCAATTCACCCCTCCACTTT
CASSRGNSPLHF
>.|TRBV9|TRBJ1-1|14|.
TGTGCCAGCAGCGCCGTGGCGGGGGGCGCTGAAGCTTTCTTT
CASSAVAGGAEAFF
>.|TRBV7-6|TRBJ2-5|15|.
TGTGCCAGCAGCTTAGTCGCGGGGTTGAAAGAGACCCAGTACTTC
CASSLVAGLKETQYF
>few|TRBV4-3|TRBJ1-4|15|TRBD1
TGCGCCAGCAGCCAAGATACGGGACAGAATGAAAAACTGTTTTTT
CASSQDTGQNEKLFF
>.|TRBV6-5|TRBJ1-1|13|.
TGTGCCAGCGCCGGACAGCCGAACACTGAAGCTTTCTTT
CASAGQPNTEAFF
>once|TRBV5-5|TRBJ1-4|15|.
TGTGCCAGCAGCCAGACAGATGCAACTAATGAAAAACTGTTTTTT
CASSQTDATNEKLFF
>.|TRBV9|TRBJ2-3|16|TRBD2
TGTGCCAGCAGCGGCCGGACTAGCGGGGGAACAGATACGCAGTATTTT
CASSGRTSGGTDTQYF
>.|TRBV14|TRBJ1-1|14|.
TGTGCCAGCAGCAGCTTGGACAAGAACACTGAAGCTTTCTTT
CASSSLDKNTEAFF
>.|TRBV6-5|TRBJ2-1|14|.
TGTGCCAGCAGACAGGACAGCCACTACAATGAGCAGTTCTTC
CASRQDSHYNEQFF
>once|TRBV6-5|TRBJ1-2|13|.
TGTGCCAGCAGCCAAGGGGGTGCCTATGGCTACACCTTC
CASSQGGAYGYTF
>.|TRBV19|TRBJ2-6|16|TRBD1
TGTGCCAGTACAGGGGGCCCTAACTCTGGGGCCAACGTCCTGACTTTC
CASTGGPNSGANVLTF
>few|TRBV12-5|TRBJ1-4|14|.
TGTGCTAGTGGTTTGGGGTCAGATAATGAAAAACTGTTTTTT
CASGLGSDNEKLFF
>.|TRBV5-1|TRBJ1-1|14|.
TGCGCCAGCAGCTCGACAACAGGGCGCACTGAAGCTTTCTTT
CASSSTTGRTEAFF
>.|TRBV5-6|TRBJ2-1|15|.
TGTGCCAGCAGGGCAGGGTTTAGCTCCTACAATGAGCAGTTCTTC
CASRAGFSSYNEQFF
>few|TRBV5-1|TRBJ1-2|14|.
TGCGCCAGCAGCTTGGTCGCCGGTGGTTATGGCTACACCTTC
CASSLVAGGYGYTF
>once|TRBV7-2|TRBJ2-1|16|TRBD2
TGTGCCAGCAGCACCGGGATAGCGGGGGGGCACAATGAGCAGTTCTTC
CASSTGIAGGHNEQFF
>.|TRBV9|TRBJ2-5|16|TRBD2
TGTGCCAGCAGCGTAGCCGATAGCGGGGGGCGCGGGACCCAGTACTTC
CASSVADSGGRGTQYF
>.|TRBV10-3|TRBJ1-2|15|.
TGTGCCATGGGTAACCGGGACACATCTTGGGGTGGCTACACCTTC
CAMGNRDTSWGGYTF
>few|TRBV30|TRBJ1-2|13|TRBD1
TGTGCCTGGAGATTCGGGACAGGGGTCGGCTACACCTTC
CAWRFGTGVGYTF
>.|TRBV10-1|TRBJ1-2|14|TRBD1
TGCGCCAGCAGTGACGGGACAGGGAGCTATGGCTACACCTTC
CASSDGTGSYGYTF
>.|TRBV5-1|TRBJ1-4|14|.
TGCGCCAGCACCGCGGGACGAAGGGATGAAAAACTGTTTTTT
CASTAGRRDEKLFF
>.|TRBV20-1|TRBJ1-1|11|.
TGCAGTGCTAGTAGTGGCCATGAAGCTTTCTTT
CSASSGHEAFF
>.|TRBV2|TRBJ1-1|13|.
TGTGCCAGCAGCCCTGGGGGGAGGGGTGAAGCTTTCTTT
CASSPGGRGEAFF
>.|TRBV29-1|TRBJ1-3|12|TRBD1
TGCAGCGTTGAGGACAGGGGAAACACCATATATTTT
CSVEDRGNTIYF
>once|TRBV18|TRBJ1-4|15|.
TGTGCCAGCTCACTACCGGGGCCCGCGAGAGAAAAACTGTTTTTT
CASSLPGPAREKLFF
>.|TRBV6-5|TRBJ1-1|14|TRBD1
TGTGCCAGCAGTTTAGGGGGCGGGAACACTGAAGCTTTCTTT
CASSLGGGNTEAFF
>.|TRBV12-3/TRBV12-4|TRBJ2-3|11|.
TGTGCCAGCAGTTTTAGTTATACGCAGTATTTT
CASSFSYTQYF
>few|TRBV4-1|TRBJ2-2|16|.
TGCGCCAGCAGCCAAGAGGGCCAGACAAACACCGGGGAGCTGTTTTTT
CASSQEGQTNTGELFF
>.|TRBV19|TRBJ1-2|13|TRBD1
TGTGCCAGTAGAGAACAGGGGATATTAGGCTACACCTTC
CASREQGILGYTF
>.|TRBV19|TRBJ2-7|17|TRBD1
TGTGCCAGTAGTATAGATACCGGGACAGCCTTTTCCTACGAGCAGTACTTC
CASSIDTGTAFSYEQYF
>.|TRBV19|TRBJ1-5|14|.
TGTGCCAGTAGTACTTTAGTGGGCAATCAGCCCCAGCATTTT
CASSTLVGNQPQHF
>.|TRBV3-1/TRBV3-2|TRBJ1-1|15|.
TGTGCCAGCAGCCAAGTTAGAGTGGAGAGCACTGAAGCTTTCTTT
CASSQVRVESTEAFF
>.|TRBV27|TRBJ2-7|17|.
TGTGCCAGCAGTCGCCGCCCGGGTAGCGGATACTCCTACGAGCAGTACTTC
CASSRRPGSGYSYEQYF
>.|TRBV4-3|TRBJ2-1|17|TRBD2
TGCGCCAGCAGCCAAGATGGGCTAGCGGGGTCCTACAATGAGCAGTTCTTC
CASSQDGLAGSYNEQFF
>.|TRBV30|TRBJ1-1|14|.
TGTGCCTGGAGTGGCGGGATTGTGAGCACTGAAGCTTTCTTT
CAWSGGIVSTEAFF
>once|TRBV7-2|TRBJ1-1|11|.
TGTGCCAGCAGCCGGAACACTGAAGCTTTCTTT
CASSRNTEAFF
>once|TRBV7-2|TRBJ1-1|15|TRBD1
TGTGCCAGCAGCGTATCAGGGGGCGGAATCACTGAAGCTTTCTTT
CASSVSGGGITEAFF
>.|TRBV5-4|TRBJ1-1|13|.
TGTGCCAGCAGCTTAGGGAGGGGCACTGAAGCTTTCTTT
CASSLGRGTEAFF
>few|TRBV19|TRBJ1-2|15|.
TGTGCCAGTAGTACGGGAACGGATACTAACTATGGCTACACCTTC
CASSTGTDTNYGYTF
>.|TRBV21-1|TRBJ1-2|15|.
TGTGCCAGCAACGGACAGGGACGAGCTAACTATGGCTACACCTTC
CASNGQGRANYGYTF
>.|TRBV12-3/TRBV12-4|TRBJ2-1|10|.
TGTGCCAGCGGGGGGACTGAGCAGTTCTTC
CASGGTEQFF
>.|TRBV2|TRBJ1-2|12|.
TGTGCCAGCACATACGAAGCCTATGGCTACACCTTC
CASTYEAYGYTF
>.|TRBV7-2|TRBJ2-3|14|.
TGTGCCAGCAACTTAGGCCTACAGGCAGATACGCAGTATTTT
CASNLGLQADTQYF
>.|TRBV6-2/TRBV6-3|TRBJ2-7|17|.
TGTGCCAGCAGTAGCCGGGACTGGGCTGTGTCGTCCTACGAGCAGTACTTC
CASSSRDWAVSSYEQYF
>.|TRBV9|TRBJ2-3|18|TRBD2
TGTGCCAGCAGCGCCCTAGCGGGGGGGCCGCGATGGCCAGATACGCAGTATTTT
CASSALAGGPRWPDTQYF
>.|TRBV6-2/TRBV6-3|TRBJ1-2|15|.
TGTGCCAGCAGCTCGGGAGGCAAAGCTAACTATGGCTACACCTTC
CASSSGGKANYGYTF
>.|TRBV29-1|TRBJ1-1|12|TRBD1
TGCAGCGCTGATCGAGGGCGGGACAGAGCTTTCTTT
CSADRGRDRAFF
>.|TRBV6-1|TRBJ1-1|13|TRBD1
TGTGCCAGCAGTGAAGACAGGGGCACTGAAGCTTTCTTT
CASSEDRGTEAFF
>.|TRBV12-3/TRBV12-4|TRBJ2-1|12|.
TGTGCCAGCAGTTCCGTAGCTAATGAGCAGTTCTTC
CASSSVANEQFF